This T cell receptor (beta chain) was recovered during a study of T cells expressing NK-cell markers. Overall study context: Among eight sequenced donors, seven carried HCMV seropositivity while one was seronegative. The study's findings and limits: Researchers report these clonotypes also headed the CD3+CD56-NKG2C+ fraction in several donors. HCMV specificity of the expanded NKG2C+ T cell clones was not established.

Production of TCR beta cDNA relied on 5'RACE template switching with UMIs. TCRdb re-called the 5' RACE reads; one entry per CDR3 protein, DNA not given. The sample totals 150,000 or so distinct CDR3 sequences. Of note for this clonotype: Its antigen is unidentified.

This CDR3 comprises 13 residues. Germline V CDR1 and CDR2: MNHEY, SMNVEV (reference sequence). Specimen: blood T cells: a sorted CD56 or NKG2C T cell subset, CD4+ or CD8+ T cells, or bulk PBMC T cells (not recorded which). The chain carries TRBV27 and TRBJ2-1. This clonotype was obtained from a woman in her 50s in good health. CDR3: CASSLSARGEQFF.